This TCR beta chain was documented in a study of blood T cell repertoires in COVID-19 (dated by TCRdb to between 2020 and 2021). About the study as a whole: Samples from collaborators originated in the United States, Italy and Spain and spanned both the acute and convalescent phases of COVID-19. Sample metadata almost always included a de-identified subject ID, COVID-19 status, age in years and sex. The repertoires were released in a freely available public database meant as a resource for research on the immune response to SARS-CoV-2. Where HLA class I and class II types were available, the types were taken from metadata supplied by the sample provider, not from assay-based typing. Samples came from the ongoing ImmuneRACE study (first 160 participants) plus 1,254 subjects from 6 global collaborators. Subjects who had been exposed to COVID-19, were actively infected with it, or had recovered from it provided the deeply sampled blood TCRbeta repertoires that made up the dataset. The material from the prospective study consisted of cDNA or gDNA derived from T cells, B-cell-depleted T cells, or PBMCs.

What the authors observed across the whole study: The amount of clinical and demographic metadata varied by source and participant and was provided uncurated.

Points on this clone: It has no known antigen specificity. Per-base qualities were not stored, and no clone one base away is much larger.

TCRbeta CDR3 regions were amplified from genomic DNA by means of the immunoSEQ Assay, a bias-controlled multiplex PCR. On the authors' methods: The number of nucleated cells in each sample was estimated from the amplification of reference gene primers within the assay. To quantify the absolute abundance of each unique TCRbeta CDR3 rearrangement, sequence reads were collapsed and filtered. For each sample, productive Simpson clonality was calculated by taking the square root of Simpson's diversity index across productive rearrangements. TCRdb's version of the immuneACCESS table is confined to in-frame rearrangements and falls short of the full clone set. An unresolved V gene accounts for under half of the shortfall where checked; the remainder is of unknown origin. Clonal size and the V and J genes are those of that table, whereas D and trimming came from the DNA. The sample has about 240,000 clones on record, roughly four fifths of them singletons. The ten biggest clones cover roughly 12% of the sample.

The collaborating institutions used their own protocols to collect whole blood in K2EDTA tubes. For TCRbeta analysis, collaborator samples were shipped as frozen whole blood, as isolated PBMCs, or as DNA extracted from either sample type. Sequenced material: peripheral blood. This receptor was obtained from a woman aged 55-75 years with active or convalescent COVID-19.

The CDR3 protein: CASSFTGYEQYF. The nucleotides read TGTGCCAGCAGCTTTACAGGGTACGAGCAGTACTTC. The chain uses TRBV11-2 and TRBJ2-7, and the D gene may be TRBD1, 6 bases matching. Looking up the germline V gene yields CDR1 SGHAT and CDR2 FQNNGV. The CDR3 starts with the cysteine, ends with the phenylalanine, and has 12 residues. CDR3 DNA only is kept here, 36 bases in frame from base 1. V loses 3 bases of germline sequence and J loses 4 bases, and the interval between the two ends is 7 bases.